This T cell receptor beta chain was sequenced during a study of blood T cell repertoires in COVID-19. Some clones are missing from TCRdb's copy, which holds only in-frame ones; the method was immunoSEQ multiplex PCR. The sample holds 150,000 to 200,000 clones, around 84% seen once. This clonotype originated in a man aged 45 to 65 with active or convalescent COVID-19. The sequenced sample was peripheral blood.

This CDR3 is CASSPSQDEKLFF. The CDR3 coding sequence is TGTGCCAGCTCACCATCGCAGGATGAAAAACTGTTTTTT. The chain uses TRBV18 and TRBJ1-4; D call uncertain. The V gene's germline CDR1 is KGHSH and CDR2 LQKENI. CDR3 length equals 13 residues. Trimming left V 2 bases short and J 6 bases short, with 7 bases between.